The 29 T cell receptor beta chains below all came from one sample that was sequenced in a study of shared clonotypes between healthy human individuals. The table came from immunoSEQ multiplex PCR; TCRdb's copy has only in-frame clones and leaves some out. The profile covers around 700,000 clones, with less than 85% appearing a single time and under 2% taken by the ten largest. Sequences were obtained from memory CD4+ T cells sorted from blood. Subset specified: CD45RA-negative fraction. The receptors were sampled from a woman aged 25 to 45 in good health.

This clone has just one count. V and J are TRBV27 and TRBJ1-2, with D tentatively TRBD1 (6 bases). The CDR3 contains 17 residues. CDR1 and CDR2 (germline): MNHEY, SMNVEV (reference sequence). Trimming removed 1 base from V and 7 bases from J, with 22 bases in between. CDR3 nucleotides: TGTGCCAGCAGTTTATTTTCAGGGCAGGGGATTAGGGCTGGCTACACCTTC. It yields the protein CASSLFSGQGIRAGYTF.

This clone showed up just a few times. This chain's CDR3 is CASSPRTSGGEKLFF. The CDR3 DNA reads TGTGCCAGCAGCCCGCGGACCTCCGGGGGGGAAAAACTGTTTTTT. The V call is TRBV7-8, the J call TRBJ1-4, with D possibly TRBD1 on 5 matching bases. V was pared by 5 bases and J by 8 bases, with 18 bases between. CDR1 and CDR2 from the germline V gene are SGHVS and FQNEAQ. The CDR3 spans 15 residues.

The chain carries TRBV30 and TRBJ2-7; D is possibly TRBD1 (6 bases). The V gene lost 1 base and the J gene lost 0 bases, with 19 bases spanning the gap. The CDR3 spans 17 residues. The germline gives CDR1 GTSNPN, CDR2 SVGIG (reference sequence). CDR3 loop: CAWSALRPGTFSYEQYF. DNA for the CDR3: TGTGCCTGGAGTGCCCTCCGCCCCGGGACATTCTCCTACGAGCAGTACTTC. Together with reference TRBV30 and TRBJ2-7, the CDR3 gives the full variable domain: SQTIHQWPATLVQPVGSPLSLECTVEGTSNPNLYWYRQAAGRGLQLLFYSVGIGQISSEVPQNLSASRPQDRQFILSSKKLLLSDSGFYLCAWSALRPGTFSYEQYFGPGTRLTVT.

Concerning this clone itself: The same CDR3 arises from other DNA sequences in this sample as well. J is TRBJ1-5 and V is TRBV18; D uncertain. This CDR3 has 15 amino acids. Germline V gene data show CDR1 as KGHSH and CDR2 as LQKENI. V lost 1 base to trimming and J lost 2 bases, with 9 bases between them. Here the CDR3 reads CASSPQGGGNQPQHF. In DNA, the CDR3 is TGTGCCAGCTCACCACAGGGAGGAGGCAATCAGCCCCAGCATTTT.

The V gene is TRBV9, the J gene TRBJ2-3; tentative D call: TRBD2 (5 bases). V was clipped by 6 bases and J by 1 base, with 12 bases between them. Germline-derived CDR1 and CDR2 are SGDLS and YYNGEE. This CDR3 has 14 residues. CDR3 nucleotide sequence: TGTGCCAGCAATGGCGGGTCCGGCACAGATACGCAGTATTTT. Protein sequence: CASNGGSGTDTQYF.

CDR3 sequence reads: CASSETSGFAYEQYF. Written as DNA, the CDR3 is TGTGCCAGCAGCGAGACTAGCGGCTTCGCCTACGAGCAGTACTTC. The V gene is TRBV9, the J gene TRBJ2-7; TRBD2 aligns across 9 bases. There are 15 residues in the CDR3. Per germline, CDR1 SGDLS and CDR2 YYNGEE. V lost 3 bases, J lost 2 bases, and 6 bases stayed unmatched.

This clone was picked up one time. This chain uses TRBV21-1 with TRBJ2-1; the table's D call of TRBD1 was not tested on the DNA. TRBV21-1 is a pseudogene locus. The CDR3 is made up of 20 amino acids. This CDR3 is CASSSQRGQGDPTTYNEQFF. CDR3 bases: TGTGCCAGCAGCTCCCAGCGCGGACAGGGGGACCCCACCACCTACAATGAGCAGTTCTTC.

The CDR3 loop reads CASSKRRQVHTEAFF. CDR3 DNA sequence: TGTGCCAGCAGCAAAAGGCGGCAGGTCCACACTGAAGCTTTCTTT. The rearrangement uses TRBV21-1 and TRBJ1-1. TRBV21-1 is designated a pseudogene. The CDR3 sequence is 15 residues long.

The table lists this clone with a few counts. In nucleotides, the CDR3 is TGCGCCAGCGGGGGCGGGAGGGGGCCAGATACGCAGTATTTT. Translating gives CASGGGRGPDTQYF. The V gene is TRBV5-1, the J gene TRBJ2-3, with TRBD2 matching over 9 bases. CDR3 length: 14 residues. Germline CDR1 is SGHRS and CDR2 is YFSETQ. J lost 4 bases, V lost 7 bases, and 7 bases had no gene match.

V is TRBV7-8 and J is TRBJ1-4, with 7 bases that match TRBD1. Per germline, CDR1 SGHVS and CDR2 FQNEAQ. Germline trimming cut 5 bases from V and 8 bases from J; bases unmatched to any gene: 8. This CDR3 has 14 amino acids. The DNA of the CDR3 is TGTGCCAGCAGCACGACAGGGCTGGGAGAAAAACTGTTTTTT. Amino acids: CASSTTGLGEKLFF.

This rearrangement joins TRBV18 to TRBJ1-2; a weak D match, TRBD1 (5 bases). Between the trimmed V and J ends, which lost 1 base and 8 bases, there was a span of 14 bases. The germline gives CDR1 KGHSH, CDR2 LQKENI. The CDR3 contains 14 residues. The CDR3 loop is CASSPHQQADGYTF. CDR3 nucleotide sequence: TGTGCCAGCTCACCACACCAACAGGCAGACGGCTACACCTTC.

This clone has more than one count but fewer than ten. J is TRBJ2-7 and V is TRBV4-2; weak D call: TRBD2 (6 bases). This CDR3 spans 14 amino acids. Germline-derived CDR1 and CDR2 are LGHNA and YNFKEQ. Trimming removed 0 bases at V and 3 bases at J, with 9 bases between. As DNA, the CDR3 is TGTGCCAGCAGCCAAGAACGGGAGTTCTACGAGCAGTACTTC. This gives the protein CASSQEREFYEQYF.

The chain uses TRBV7-9 and TRBJ2-7; D is ambiguous. V was pared by 1 base and J by 5 bases, with 12 bases between. Germline lookup yields CDR1 SEHNR and CDR2 FQNEAQ (reference sequence). CDR3 length: 14 amino acids. The CDR3 nucleotides read TGTGCCAGCAGCTTAGATCAGGTCAGCGACGAGCAGTACTTC. The encoded protein is CASSLDQVSDEQYF.

The chain is built from TRBV5-4 and TRBJ1-2; D gene ambiguous. Germline V lookup: CDR1 SGHNT, CDR2 YYREEE (reference sequence). Trimming shortened V by 1 base and J by 2 bases, and 9 bases separated the two germline ends. This CDR3 is 14 amino acids long. The CDR3 nucleotides are TGTGCCAGCAGCTTGTTGCACGTCAACTATGGCTACACCTTC. Translation gives CASSLLHVNYGYTF.

At least ten counts were recorded for this clone. The sample contains more than one DNA sequence encoding this CDR3. The chain is built from TRBV29-1 and TRBJ1-2; D gene unclear. CDR3 size: 12 residues. The ends were cut back, 3 bases at V and 8 bases at J, with 13 bases in the middle. Per germline, CDR1 SQVTM and CDR2 ANQGSEA. Here the CDR3 DNA reads TGCAGCGTTGAGTCTTCAGGTGGGGGCTACACCTTC. This codes for CSVESSGGGYTF.

This clone was seen a few times. V is TRBV30 and J is TRBJ1-2; D uncertain. The CDR3 has 11 residues. Per germline, CDR1 GTSNPN and CDR2 SVGIG (reference sequence). Trimming shortened V by 2 bases and J by 4 bases, and 5 bases separated the two germline ends. The CDR3 DNA sequence: TGTGCCTGGAGTCACCTCTATGGCTACACCTTC. Encoded protein: CAWSHLYGYTF.

The chain carries TRBV19 and TRBJ1-2, with a tentative D call TRBD1 (6 bases). V was clipped by 3 bases and J by 6 bases, with 20 bases between them. Germline loops: CDR1 LNHDA, CDR2 SQIVND (reference sequence). The CDR3 consists of 16 residues. CDR3 protein: CASSIPYREMSNGYTF. In DNA form, the CDR3 reads TGTGCCAGTAGTATTCCCTACAGGGAGATGAGTAATGGCTACACCTTC.

V gene TRBV5-6 combines with J gene TRBJ2-1; 12 nucleotides align to TRBD2. From germline, CDR1 is SGHDT and CDR2 YYEEEE. The junction had 6 bases not matched to a gene; V was cut back by 1 base and J by 7 bases. This CDR3 comprises 16 residues. The CDR3 DNA sequence: TGTGCCAGCAGCTTGTATTCGACTAGCGGGAGAAATGAGCAGTTCTTC. This encodes CASSLYSTSGRNEQFF. The full variable domain, its missing parts supplied by reference TRBV5-6 and TRBJ2-1, is DAGVTQSPTHLIKTRGQQVTLRCSPKSGHDTVSWYQQALGQGPQFIFQYYEEEERQRGNFPDRFSGHQFPNYSSELNVNALLLGDSALYLCASSLYSTSGRNEQFFGPGTRLTVL.

The CDR3 coding sequence is TGTGCCAGTAGTTATGCGGGCAGTGCAGATACGCAGTATTTT. This encodes CASSYAGSADTQYF. The rearrangement links TRBV19 to TRBJ2-3, with D possibly matching TRBD2 (5 bases). The CDR3 consists of 14 residues. Germline V gene lookup returns CDR1 LNHDA and CDR2 SQIVND (reference sequence). Trimming left V 5 bases short and J 4 bases short, with 13 bases between.

This chain joins TRBV18 and TRBJ2-1; D perhaps matches TRBD2 (5 bases). Trimming took 1 base from V and 0 from J, leaving 10 bases between them. The CDR3 has 16 amino acids. The germline gives CDR1 KGHSH, CDR2 LQKENI. This chain's CDR3 is CASSPRAEISYNEQFF. Written as DNA, the CDR3 is TGTGCCAGCTCACCACGAGCGGAAATCTCCTACAATGAGCAGTTCTTC.

This clone was detected many times. The chain carries TRBV27 and TRBJ2-5; 10 positions agree with TRBD1. With 1 base clipped from V and 1 base from J, the junction kept 3 bases outside the gene matches. This CDR3 contains 16 residues. Germline CDR1 is MNHEY and CDR2 is SMNVEV (reference sequence). The CDR3 spells CASSLLGTGAQETQYF. CDR3 nucleotide sequence: TGTGCCAGCAGTTTATTGGGGACAGGGGCCCAAGAGACCCAGTACTTC.

The chain links TRBV5-1 to TRBJ2-7; 9 nucleotides align to TRBD1. There are 13 residues in the CDR3. The V and J ends lost 3 bases and 4 bases, in that order; junction bases with no gene match: 2. Germline CDR1 and CDR2: SGHRS and YFSETQ. The CDR3, as DNA: TGCGCCAGCAGCTCGGACAGGGGATACGAGCAGTACTTC. Its translation: CASSSDRGYEQYF.

This rearrangement joins TRBV21-1 to TRBJ2-1; the table's D call, TRBD2, has no DNA check behind it. TRBV21-1 is given as a pseudogene. CDR3 length equals 17 residues. The CDR3 DNA reads TGTGCCAGCAGCTGGTGTTTTCAGAGCGGGAGAATGAATGAGCAGTTCTTC. Protein sequence: CASSWCFQSGRMNEQFF.

This clone has just a few counts. This rearrangement joins TRBV7-3 to TRBJ2-1; D uncertain. Trimming left V 0 bases short and J 2 bases short, with 8 bases between. CDR3 length: 15 residues. In germline, CDR1 is SGHTA, CDR2 FQGTGA. The CDR3, as DNA: TGTGCCAGCAGCTTAACCCCGGTAACCTACAATGAGCAGTTCTTC. It specifies CASSLTPVTYNEQFF.

This clone was counted only a few times. The chain has TRBV6-1 and TRBJ2-3, with a weak D call TRBD2 (6 bases). The CDR3 is made up of 14 amino acids. Germline V gene data show CDR1 as MNHNS and CDR2 as SASEGT. V gave up 2 bases and J gave up 4 bases, with 10 bases separating them. CDR3 in DNA: TGTGCCAGCAGTGAAAGTTGGGGGGCAGATACGCAGTATTTT. Residues: CASSESWGADTQYF.

The chain employs TRBV7-2 and TRBJ2-3, with D possibly being TRBD1 (6 bases). CDR1 SGHTA and CDR2 FQGNSA come from the germline V gene. Trimming shortened V by 0 bases and J by 4 bases, and 14 bases separated the two germline ends. The CDR3 runs to 16 residues. The CDR3 DNA follows: TGTGCCAGCAGCTTAGCGCCGGGCAGGGGTTCAGATACGCAGTATTTT. Translated, it gives CASSLAPGRGSDTQYF.

The rearrangement joins TRBV28 to TRBJ1-5; 7 positions agree with TRBD1. V shed 6 bases and J 0 bases; nucleotides not matched to a gene: 8. This CDR3 has 16 residues. Germline CDR1 reads MDHEN; CDR2 reads SYDVKM. CDR3: CASSHAGGYSNQPQHF. Written as DNA, the CDR3 is TGTGCCAGCAGCCATGCAGGGGGGTATAGCAATCAGCCCCAGCATTTT.

The chain combines TRBV28 with TRBJ2-5, with TRBD2 matching 7 bases. With 8 bases clipped from V and 1 base from J, the junction kept 10 bases outside the gene matches. This CDR3 spans 15 amino acids. Germline V gives CDR1 MDHEN, CDR2 SYDVKM. In DNA form, the CDR3 reads TGTGCCAGCCACGCCGGGACTATCATCCAAGAGACCCAGTACTTC. It codes for CASHAGTIIQETQYF.

The rearrangement joins TRBV6-6 to TRBJ2-7; tentatively, D is TRBD2 (6 bases). CDR3 length: 15 residues. Between the trimmed V and J ends, which lost 6 bases and 4 bases, there was a span of 19 bases. Germline V gene lookup returns CDR1 MNHNY and CDR2 SVGAGI (reference sequence). CDR3 nucleotide sequence: TGTGCCAGCAGGGGCGCAGGGAGGTCCAGATACGAGCAGTACTTC. Amino acids: CASRGAGRSRYEQYF.